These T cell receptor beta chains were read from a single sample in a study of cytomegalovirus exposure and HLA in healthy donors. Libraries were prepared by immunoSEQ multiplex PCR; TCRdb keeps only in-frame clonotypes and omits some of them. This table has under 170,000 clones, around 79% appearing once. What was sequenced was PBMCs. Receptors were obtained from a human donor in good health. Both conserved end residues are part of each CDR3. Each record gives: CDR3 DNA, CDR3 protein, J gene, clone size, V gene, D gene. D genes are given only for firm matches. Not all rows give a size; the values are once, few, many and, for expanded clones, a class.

TGTGCCAGCCAAGAGGGGACTAGCGGGACCGATACGCAGTATTTT | CASQEGTSGTDTQYF | TRBJ2-3 | NA | TRBV28 | TRBD2
TGTGCCAGCAGTGGGCCACGGGACAGGGAGAAAGGCTACACCTTC | CASSGPRDREKGYTF | TRBJ1-2 | NA | TRBV2 | TRBD1
TGTGCCAGCAGCCTCTTCGACTTCTCGACTAACTATGGCTACCCCTTC | CASSLFDFSTNYGYPF | TRBJ1-2 | NA | TRBV5-4 | NA
TGTGCCAGCAGCTTGCCGCAGGGGATCAATCAGCCCCAGCATTTT | CASSLPQGINQPQHF | TRBJ1-5 | NA | TRBV5-8 | NA
TGCGCCAGCAGCATGACAGAACCCTACGAGCAGTACTTC | CASSMTEPYEQYF | TRBJ2-7 | NA | TRBV5-1 | NA
TGTGCCAGCAGCCAAGTGGCAATGCGGGGAGTGGGATTGTACGAGCAGTACTTC | CASSQVAMRGVGLYEQYF | TRBJ2-7 | NA | TRBV14 | NA
TGTGCCAGCAGCCAAGAGTATGGGCTAGCGGTCTACGAGCAGTACTTC | CASSQEYGLAVYEQYF | TRBJ2-7 | NA | TRBV4-2 | TRBD2
TGTGCCAGCAGCCTAAACTATGGCTACACCTTC | CASSLNYGYTF | TRBJ1-2 | once | TRBV28 | NA
TGTGCCAGCGGGACAGGGCCAACCGACACCTACGAGCAGTACTTC | CASGTGPTDTYEQYF | TRBJ2-7 | NA | TRBV6-5 | TRBD1
TGTGCTGGTCGATTCTGGGACAGGGATTATCAGCCCCAGCATTTT | CAGRFWDRDYQPQHF | TRBJ1-5 | NA | TRBV12-5 | TRBD1
TGTGCCAGCAGCTTAGACAGCCATGGCTACACCTTC | CASSLDSHGYTF | TRBJ1-2 | NA | TRBV7-9 | NA
TGTGCCAGAAGTTTGACTAGCTCCACAGATACGCAGTATTTT | CARSLTSSTDTQYF | TRBJ2-3 | NA | TRBV7-5 | NA
TGTGCCAGCAGCTTACGGCGGGACCGACTGAACACCGGGGAGCTGTTTTTT | CASSLRRDRLNTGELFF | TRBJ2-2 | NA | TRBV7-2 | NA
TGTGCCAGCTCACCGAGTTCCGTAGGGGGAAGGAACACTGAAGCTTTCTTT | CASSPSSVGGRNTEAFF | TRBJ1-1 | NA | TRBV18 | NA
TGCGCCAGCAGCTTGGGTTTGTATCCGGGGGATGACTACAATGAGCAGTTCTTC | CASSLGLYPGDDYNEQFF | TRBJ2-1 | NA | TRBV5-1 | NA